The T cell receptor (beta chain) described here comes from a study of T-cell memory formation after mild COVID-19. Study results and caveats: Pre-infection memory carried some responding clones, suggesting that cross-reactive memory joined.

TCRdb ran MiXCR on the 5' RACE reads and lists one entry per CDR3 protein. Among more than 350,000 distinct CDR3 sequences listed, 20% to 25% were seen once. This clonotype was seen a few times. Its antigen is not identified. V lost 2 bases, J lost 9 bases, and 18 bases lay in between. Germline V gene lookup returns CDR1 SGDLS and CDR2 YYNGEE. This CDR3 contains 14 residues. This chain connects TRBV9 to TRBJ2-7; TRBD1 might be the D (6 bases). Sample: PBMCs or a T cell subset sorted from them (not recorded which). The TCR originated in an adult woman who had mild COVID-19 (a few samples of this study predate the infection). Cell type and time point are not known. The CDR3 DNA reads TGTGCCAGCAGCGTGGACCCACAAAGGGACACGCAGTACTTC. Translating gives CASSVDPQRDTQYF.